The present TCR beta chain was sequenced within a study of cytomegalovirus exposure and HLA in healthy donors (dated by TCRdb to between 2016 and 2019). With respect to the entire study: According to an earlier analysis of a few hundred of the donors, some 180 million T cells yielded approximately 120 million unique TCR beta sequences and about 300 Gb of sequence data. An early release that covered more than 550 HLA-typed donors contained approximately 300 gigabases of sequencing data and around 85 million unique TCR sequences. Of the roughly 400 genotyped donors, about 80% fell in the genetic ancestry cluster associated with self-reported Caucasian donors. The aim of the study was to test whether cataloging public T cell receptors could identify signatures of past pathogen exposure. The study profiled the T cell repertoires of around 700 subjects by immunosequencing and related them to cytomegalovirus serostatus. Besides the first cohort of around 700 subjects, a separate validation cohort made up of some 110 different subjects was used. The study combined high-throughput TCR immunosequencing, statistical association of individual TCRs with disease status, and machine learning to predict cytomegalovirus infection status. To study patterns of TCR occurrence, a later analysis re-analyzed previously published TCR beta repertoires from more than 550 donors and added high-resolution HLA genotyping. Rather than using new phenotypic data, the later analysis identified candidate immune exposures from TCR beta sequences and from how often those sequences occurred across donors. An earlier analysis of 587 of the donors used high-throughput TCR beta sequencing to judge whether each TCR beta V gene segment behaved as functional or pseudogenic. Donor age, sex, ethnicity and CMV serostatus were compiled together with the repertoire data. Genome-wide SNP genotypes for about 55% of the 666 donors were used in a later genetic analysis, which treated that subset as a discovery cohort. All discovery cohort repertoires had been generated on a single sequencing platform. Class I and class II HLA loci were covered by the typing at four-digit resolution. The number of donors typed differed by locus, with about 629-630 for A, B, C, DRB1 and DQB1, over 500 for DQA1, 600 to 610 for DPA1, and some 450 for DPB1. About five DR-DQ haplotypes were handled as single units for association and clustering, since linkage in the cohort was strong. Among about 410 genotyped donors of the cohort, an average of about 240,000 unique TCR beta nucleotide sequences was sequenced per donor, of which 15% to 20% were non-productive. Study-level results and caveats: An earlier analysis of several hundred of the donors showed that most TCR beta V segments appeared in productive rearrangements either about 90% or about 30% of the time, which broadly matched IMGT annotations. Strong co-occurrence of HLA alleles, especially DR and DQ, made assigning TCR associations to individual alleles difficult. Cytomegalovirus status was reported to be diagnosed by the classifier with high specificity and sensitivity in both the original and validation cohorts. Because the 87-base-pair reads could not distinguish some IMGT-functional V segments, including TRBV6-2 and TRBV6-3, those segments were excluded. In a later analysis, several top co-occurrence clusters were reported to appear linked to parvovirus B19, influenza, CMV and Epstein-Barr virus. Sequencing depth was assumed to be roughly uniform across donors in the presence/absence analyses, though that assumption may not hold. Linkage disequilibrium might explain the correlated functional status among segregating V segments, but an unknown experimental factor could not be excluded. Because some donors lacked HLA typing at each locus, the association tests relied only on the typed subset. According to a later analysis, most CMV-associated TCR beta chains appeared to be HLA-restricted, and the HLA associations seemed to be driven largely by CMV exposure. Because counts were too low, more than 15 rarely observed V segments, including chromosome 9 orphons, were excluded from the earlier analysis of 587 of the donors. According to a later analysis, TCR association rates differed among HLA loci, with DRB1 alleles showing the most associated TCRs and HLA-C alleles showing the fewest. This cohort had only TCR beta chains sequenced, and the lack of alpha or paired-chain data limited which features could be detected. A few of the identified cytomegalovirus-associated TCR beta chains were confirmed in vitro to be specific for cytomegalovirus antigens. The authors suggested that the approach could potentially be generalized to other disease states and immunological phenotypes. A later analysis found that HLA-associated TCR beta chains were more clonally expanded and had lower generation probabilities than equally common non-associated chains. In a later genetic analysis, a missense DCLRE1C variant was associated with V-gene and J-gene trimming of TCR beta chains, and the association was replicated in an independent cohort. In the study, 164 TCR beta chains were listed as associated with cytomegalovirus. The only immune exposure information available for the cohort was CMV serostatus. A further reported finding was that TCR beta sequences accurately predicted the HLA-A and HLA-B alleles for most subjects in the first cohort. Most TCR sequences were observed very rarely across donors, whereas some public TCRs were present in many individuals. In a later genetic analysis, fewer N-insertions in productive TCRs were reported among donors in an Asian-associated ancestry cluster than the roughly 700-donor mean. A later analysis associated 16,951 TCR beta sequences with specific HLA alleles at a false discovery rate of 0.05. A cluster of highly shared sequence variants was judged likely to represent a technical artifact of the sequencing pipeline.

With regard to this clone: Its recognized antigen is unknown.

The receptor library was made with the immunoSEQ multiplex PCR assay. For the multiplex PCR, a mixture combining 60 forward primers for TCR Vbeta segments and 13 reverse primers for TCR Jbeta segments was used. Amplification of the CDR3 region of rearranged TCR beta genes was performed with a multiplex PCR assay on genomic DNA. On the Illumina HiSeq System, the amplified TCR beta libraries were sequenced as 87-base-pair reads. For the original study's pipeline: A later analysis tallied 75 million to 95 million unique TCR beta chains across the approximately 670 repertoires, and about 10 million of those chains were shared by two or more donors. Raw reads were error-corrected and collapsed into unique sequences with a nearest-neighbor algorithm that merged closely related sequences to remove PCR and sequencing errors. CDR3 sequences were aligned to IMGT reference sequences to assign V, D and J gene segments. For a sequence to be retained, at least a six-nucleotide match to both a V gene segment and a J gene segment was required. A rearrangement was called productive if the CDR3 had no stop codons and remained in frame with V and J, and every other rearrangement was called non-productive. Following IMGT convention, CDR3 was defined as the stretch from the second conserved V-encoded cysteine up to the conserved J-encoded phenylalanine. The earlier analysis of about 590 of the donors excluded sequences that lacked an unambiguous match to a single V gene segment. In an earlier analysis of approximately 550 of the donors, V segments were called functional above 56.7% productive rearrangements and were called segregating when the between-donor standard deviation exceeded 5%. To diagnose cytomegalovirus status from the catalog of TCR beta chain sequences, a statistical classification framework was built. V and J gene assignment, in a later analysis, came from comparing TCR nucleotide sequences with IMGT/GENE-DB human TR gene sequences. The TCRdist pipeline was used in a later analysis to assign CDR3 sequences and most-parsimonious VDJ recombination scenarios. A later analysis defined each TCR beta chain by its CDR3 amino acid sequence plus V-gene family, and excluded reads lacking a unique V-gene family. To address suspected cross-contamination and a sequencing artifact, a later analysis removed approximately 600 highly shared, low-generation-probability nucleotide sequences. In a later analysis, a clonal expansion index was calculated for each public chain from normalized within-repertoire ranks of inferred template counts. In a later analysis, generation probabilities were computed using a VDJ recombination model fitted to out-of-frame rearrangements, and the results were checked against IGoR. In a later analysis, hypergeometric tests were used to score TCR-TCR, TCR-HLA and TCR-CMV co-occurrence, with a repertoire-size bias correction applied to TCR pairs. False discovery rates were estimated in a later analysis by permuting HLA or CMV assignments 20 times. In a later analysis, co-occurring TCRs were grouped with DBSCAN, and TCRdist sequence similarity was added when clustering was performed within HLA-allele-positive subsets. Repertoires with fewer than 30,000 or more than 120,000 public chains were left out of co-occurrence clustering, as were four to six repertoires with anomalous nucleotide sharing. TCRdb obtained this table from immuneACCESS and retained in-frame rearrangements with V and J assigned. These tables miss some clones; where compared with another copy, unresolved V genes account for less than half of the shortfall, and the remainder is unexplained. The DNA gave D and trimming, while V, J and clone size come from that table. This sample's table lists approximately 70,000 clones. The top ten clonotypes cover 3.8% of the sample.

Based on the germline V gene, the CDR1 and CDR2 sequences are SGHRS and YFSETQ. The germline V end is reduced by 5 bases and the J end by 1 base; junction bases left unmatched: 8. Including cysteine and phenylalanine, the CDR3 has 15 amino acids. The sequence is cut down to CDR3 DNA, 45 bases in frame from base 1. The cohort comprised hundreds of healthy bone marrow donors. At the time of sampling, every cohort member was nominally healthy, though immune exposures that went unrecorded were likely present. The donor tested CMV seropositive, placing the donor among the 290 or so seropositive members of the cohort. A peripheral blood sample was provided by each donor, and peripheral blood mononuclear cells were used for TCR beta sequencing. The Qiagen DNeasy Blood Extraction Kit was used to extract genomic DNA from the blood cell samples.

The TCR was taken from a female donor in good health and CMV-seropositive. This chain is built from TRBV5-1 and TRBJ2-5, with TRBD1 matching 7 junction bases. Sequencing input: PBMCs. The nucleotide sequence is TGCGCCAGCAGTAGTAACAGGGGACCCCAAGAGACCCAGTACTTC. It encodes CASSSNRGPQETQYF.